The rows below give T cell receptor beta chains drawn from one sample of a study of blood T cells in healthy people across ages. TCRdb fed the 5' RACE reads into MiXCR, producing one record per CDR3 protein. Of approximately 600,000 distinct CDR3 sequences in the sample, roughly 58% were seen once. The sequenced sample consisted of blood. The receptors were gathered from a man in his sixties in good health. The CDR3 runs from the conserved cysteine through the conserved F or W.

v_call: TRBV5-1
j_call: .
cdr3_aa: CASSSGQGENIQYF

v_call: TRBV20-1
j_call: TRBJ2-3
cdr3_aa: CSAKPPSTDTQYF

v_call: TRBV5-1
j_call: TRBJ2-3
cdr3_aa: CASSAQTTTDTQYF

v_call: TRBV20-1
j_call: TRBJ2-3
cdr3_aa: CSATKADTDTQYF

v_call: TRBV5-1
j_call: TRBJ2-5
cdr3_aa: CASSRDRAQETQYF

v_call: TRBV4-1
j_call: TRBJ1-1
cdr3_aa: CASSAPGGAGTEAFF

v_call: TRBV3-1
j_call: TRBJ2-7
cdr3_aa: CASRTSGRSSYEQYF

v_call: TRBV29-1
j_call: TRBJ2-7
cdr3_aa: CSARTDPPETRYF

v_call: TRBV13
j_call: TRBJ2-1
cdr3_aa: CASSLVQGDEQFF

v_call: TRBV29-1
j_call: TRBJ1-2
cdr3_aa: CSVMTSRANYGYTF

v_call: TRBV12-3/TRBV12-4
j_call: TRBJ2-2
cdr3_aa: CASSPPGTSGGRQAGELFF

v_call: TRBV5-1
j_call: TRBJ1-2
cdr3_aa: CASSSRQGRGGYTF

v_call: TRBV20-1
j_call: TRBJ2-5
cdr3_aa: CSAPHSGGQETQYF

v_call: TRBV3-1
j_call: TRBJ1-4
cdr3_aa: CASSQGGTGGKKLFF

v_call: TRBV5-1
j_call: TRBJ2-1
cdr3_aa: CASSLGTSAGPLNEQFF

v_call: TRBV5-1
j_call: TRBJ1-2
cdr3_aa: CASSVGDGYTF

v_call: TRBV20-1
j_call: TRBJ2-5
cdr3_aa: CSASGEGVETQYF

v_call: TRBV7-2
j_call: TRBJ2-4
cdr3_aa: CASSPRLARAKNIQYF

v_call: TRBV11-2
j_call: TRBJ2-2
cdr3_aa: CASSPNPGTGTGELFF

v_call: TRBV29-1
j_call: TRBJ2-7
cdr3_aa: CSVGDGVAGAYEQYF

v_call: TRBV10-1
j_call: TRBJ2-7
cdr3_aa: CASSESGSYEQYF

v_call: TRBV5-1
j_call: TRBJ2-6
cdr3_aa: CASSPITGGSGANVLTF

v_call: TRBV5-1
j_call: TRBJ1-1
cdr3_aa: CASSLGVSTEAFF

v_call: TRBV20-1
j_call: TRBJ1-4
cdr3_aa: CSARTDREKLFF

v_call: TRBV13
j_call: TRBJ1-2
cdr3_aa: CASSETGTRYTF